This TCR beta chain was profiled in a study of Ad26.COV2.S vaccination and SARS-CoV-2 variants. General observations from the study: Reported findings describe substantial breadth in spike-specific CD8+ and CD4+ T cell responses following vaccination.

The repertoire was sequenced with immunoSEQ multiplex PCR; TCRdb's copy has only in-frame clones and lacks some. The table has some 190,000 clones, roughly nine tenths seen once. This CDR3 is built from 16 residues. V lost 0 bases to trimming and J lost 0 bases, with 10 bases between them. A remark on this clone: The antigen is not known.

V is TRBV5-7 and J is TRBJ2-1; D may be TRBD2 (5 bases). TRBV5-7 is noted as an ORF with a role that remains uncertain. This receptor was obtained from a human donor who had recovered from COVID-19. Here the sequenced sample was peripheral blood, taken after recovery from COVID-19. The CDR3 is CASSLDGVSSYNEQFF. CDR3 DNA sequence: TGTGCCAGCAGCTTGGACGGGGTAAGCTCCTACAATGAGCAGTTCTTC.